These 20 T cell receptor beta chains were all obtained from the same sample, sequenced in a study of shared clonotypes between healthy human individuals. Data came from immunoSEQ multiplex PCR; TCRdb stores just in-frame clones and leaves some out. The sample has 950,000 to 1,300,000 clones, under 80% seen once; the top ten hold 1.5%. The sample consisted of memory CD4+ T cells sorted from blood. The sample's subset: CD45RA-negative fraction. The receptors were sampled from a man between 18 and 29 years old in good health.

A few counts support this clone. The chain has TRBV7-6 and TRBJ1-5; unclear D gene. The germline V gene has CDR1 SGHVS and CDR2 FNYEAQ. The CDR3 has 14 residues. V dropped 5 bases and J dropped 1 base, with 9 bases sitting between them. The chain's CDR3 is CASSPGLSNQPQHF. In DNA, the CDR3 is TGTGCCAGCAGCCCTGGGTTAAGCAATCAGCCCCAGCATTTT.

The chain combines TRBV15 with TRBJ1-2; D may be TRBD1 (5 bases). The CDR3 spans 14 residues. CDR1 is LNHNV and CDR2 is YYDKDF in the germline V gene (reference sequence). V shed 0 bases and J shed 6 bases, with 11 bases lying between them. CDR3 nucleotides: TGTGCCACCAGCAGAGATCGGGACGGTAATGGCTACACCTTC. This encodes CATSRDRDGNGYTF.

This clone has only one observation. The chain recombines TRBV11-2 with TRBJ1-6; 8 bases fit TRBD1. This CDR3 is built from 15 residues. The V gene's germline CDR1 is SGHAT and CDR2 FQNNGV. The V gene end was trimmed by 3 bases and the J gene end by 8 bases; junction bases not matched to a gene: 6. This chain's CDR3 is CASSFGTGWDSPLHF. The CDR3 DNA reads TGTGCCAGCAGCTTCGGGACAGGATGGGATTCACCCCTCCACTTT.

V is TRBV6-8 and J is TRBJ1-4; D possibly corresponds to TRBD1 (5 bases). CDR1 and CDR2 (germline): MNHGY, SAAAGT. The CDR3 sequence is 17 residues long. Trimming took off 2 bases at V and 0 bases at J, with 13 bases between the two ends. The CDR3 loop is CASSYGTEVATNEKLFF. Here the CDR3 DNA reads TGTGCCAGCAGTTACGGGACCGAAGTTGCAACTAATGAAAAACTGTTTTTT.

This chain uses TRBV6-5 with TRBJ1-6; D is uncertain. The ends were cut back, 7 bases at V and 7 bases at J, with 5 bases in the middle. Germline V gives CDR1 MNHEY, CDR2 SVGAGI. The CDR3 spans 11 residues. CDR3 sequence reads: CASNENSPLHF. The CDR3 coding sequence is TGTGCCAGCAACGAAAATTCACCCCTCCACTTT.

This chain joins TRBV25-1 and TRBJ2-6, with D perhaps TRBD1 or TRBD2 (5 bases each). The CDR3 totals 18 residues. V was pared by 4 bases and J by 5 bases, with 21 bases between. The germline V gene has CDR1 MGHDK and CDR2 SYGVNS. In nucleotides, the CDR3 is TGTGCCAGCAGTGCCGGGACCTCATTGTCTGGGAGGGCCAACGTCCTGACTTTC. The encoded protein is CASSAGTSLSGRANVLTF.

The chain recombines TRBV28 with TRBJ2-1; D uncertain. Germline values: CDR1 MDHEN, CDR2 SYDVKM. The CDR3 is made up of 12 amino acids. V was cut by 3 bases and J by 10 bases, with 10 bases left in between. The CDR3: CASSFEPGEQFF. CDR3 nucleotide sequence: TGTGCCAGCAGTTTTGAGCCCGGGGAGCAGTTCTTC.

The chain employs TRBV30 and TRBJ2-1, with a tentative D call TRBD1 (6 bases). Per the germline V gene, CDR1 is GTSNPN and CDR2 is SVGIG (reference sequence). V lost 5 bases and J lost 3, with 11 bases in between. The CDR3 spans 13 residues. The CDR3: CAWSGDLYNEQFF. The CDR3 DNA reads as TGTGCCTGGTCAGGGGACCTCTACAATGAGCAGTTCTTC.

Details on this clone: Possible read error: a much larger clone is one base away. This chain connects TRBV7-2 to TRBJ2-2, with D uncertain. The CDR3 is 12 residues long. The V end lost 3 bases, the J end lost 2 bases, and 1 base lay between the germline ends. The germline V gene has CDR1 SGHTA and CDR2 FQGNSA. The CDR3 DNA follows: TGTGCCAGCAGCTTCAACACCGGGGAGCTGTTTTTT. It encodes CASSFNTGELFF.

This clone came up many times. The V and J genes are TRBV5-6 and TRBJ1-3; 7 bases agree with TRBD1. This CDR3 has 16 residues. J lost 4 bases, V lost 0 bases, and 7 bases had no gene match. Germline CDR1 SGHDT, CDR2 YYEEEE. The CDR3: CASSLGPTGQGNTIYF. For the CDR3, the DNA is TGTGCCAGCAGCTTGGGGCCGACAGGGCAAGGAAACACCATATATTTT.

The gene calls are TRBV2 and TRBJ1-2, with TRBD1 identical over 9 bases. Germline V CDR1 and CDR2: SNHLY, FYNNEI. CDR3 size: 15 residues. Germline trimming cut 7 bases from V and 0 bases from J; bases unmatched to any gene: 6. The CDR3 loop reads CASTTDRGANYGYTF. The CDR3 nucleotides read TGTGCCAGCACTACGGACAGGGGAGCTAACTATGGCTACACCTTC.

In this sample, this clone turned up many times. The V gene is TRBV28, the J gene TRBJ2-7; 8 bases are a match to TRBD2. The ends lost 6 bases at V and 0 bases at J; junction bases unmatched: 1. This CDR3 is built from 13 residues. Germline V gene sequence: CDR1 MDHEN, CDR2 SYDVKM. The CDR3, as DNA: TGTGCCAGCAGGAGCGGGAGCTCCTACGAGCAGTACTTC. Encoded protein: CASRSGSSYEQYF.

The chain links TRBV28 to TRBJ1-5; D gene ambiguous. CDR3 size: 14 residues. Looked up from germline, CDR1 is MDHEN and CDR2 is SYDVKM. Trimming removed 8 bases from V and 1 base from J, with 12 bases in between. CDR3 amino acids: CASHTPWSNQPQHF. CDR3 bases: TGTGCCAGCCATACACCCTGGAGCAATCAGCCCCAGCATTTT.

CDR3 DNA: TGTGCCAGCAGCGGGGGTCCAGGCATGAACACTGAAGCTTTCTTT. Residues: CASSGGPGMNTEAFF. The chain has TRBV9 and TRBJ1-1, with D unresolved. Germline V lookup: CDR1 SGDLS, CDR2 YYNGEE. V was cut by 3 bases and J by 0 bases, with 12 bases left in between. The CDR3 totals 15 residues.

The rearrangement links TRBV6-5 to TRBJ1-6; D is possibly TRBD1 (5 bases). There are 15 residues in the CDR3. V was cut by 4 bases and J by 8 bases, with 15 bases left in between. In germline, CDR1 is MNHEY, CDR2 SVGAGI. The CDR3 sequence: CASSSHLAGHSPLHF. CDR3 DNA sequence: TGTGCCAGCAGTTCTCACCTCGCGGGACATTCACCCCTCCACTTT.

The chain recombines TRBV9 with TRBJ2-1; possibly TRBD1 or TRBD2 for D (6 bases each). Germline CDR1 SGDLS, CDR2 YYNGEE. The CDR3 totals 15 residues. The V gene lost 0 bases and the J gene lost 2 bases, with 9 bases spanning the gap. The CDR3: CASSVAGGTYNEQFF. CDR3 nucleotides: TGTGCCAGCAGCGTAGCCGGGGGCACCTACAATGAGCAGTTCTTC.

This clone was picked up a small number of times. The chain combines TRBV2 with TRBJ1-5; possibly TRBD1 for D (5 bases). CDR3 length: 16 amino acids. Trimming removed 6 bases from V and 6 bases from J, with 21 bases in between. CDR1 and CDR2 from the germline V gene are SNHLY and FYNNEI. This CDR3 reads CASRGDGAGSSQPQHF. The CDR3 DNA sequence: TGTGCCAGCAGGGGGGATGGTGCAGGGTCCAGTCAGCCCCAGCATTTT.

The chain employs TRBV18 and TRBJ1-2, with a weak D call TRBD1 (6 bases). CDR3 length: 13 residues. V was pared by 2 bases and J by 8 bases, with 12 bases between. Germline lookup yields CDR1 KGHSH and CDR2 LQKENI. This CDR3 reads CASSPWDTGGYTF. The CDR3, as DNA: TGTGCCAGCTCACCATGGGACACTGGGGGCTACACCTTC.

The rearrangement joins TRBV30 to TRBJ2-7; D perhaps matches TRBD1 (6 bases). V was shortened by 4 bases and J by 5 bases, with 15 bases between the two germline ends. The CDR3 spans 13 residues. Germline-derived CDR1 and CDR2 are GTSNPN and SVGIG (reference sequence). The CDR3 here is CAWNWGTGNEQYF. CDR3 in DNA: TGTGCCTGGAATTGGGGTACAGGGAACGAGCAGTACTTC.

The V call is TRBV28, the J call TRBJ1-3; no reliable D call. Trimming shortened V by 4 bases and J by 4 bases, and 8 bases separated the two germline ends. Germline CDR1 MDHEN, CDR2 SYDVKM. The CDR3 is 13 residues long. Written as DNA, the CDR3 is TGTGCCAGCAGTTGGACGGGAGGAAACACCATATATTTT. Translating gives CASSWTGGNTIYF.